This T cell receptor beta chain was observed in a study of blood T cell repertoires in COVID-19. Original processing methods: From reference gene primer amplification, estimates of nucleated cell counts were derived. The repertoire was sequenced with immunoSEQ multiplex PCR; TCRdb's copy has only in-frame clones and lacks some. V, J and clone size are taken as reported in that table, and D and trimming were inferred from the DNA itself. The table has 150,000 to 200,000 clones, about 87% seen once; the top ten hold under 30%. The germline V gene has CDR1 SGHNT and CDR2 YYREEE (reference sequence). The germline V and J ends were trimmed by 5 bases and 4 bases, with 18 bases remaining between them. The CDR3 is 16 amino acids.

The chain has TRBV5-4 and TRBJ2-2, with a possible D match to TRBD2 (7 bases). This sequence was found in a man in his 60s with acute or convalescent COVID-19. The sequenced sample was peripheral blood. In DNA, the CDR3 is TGTGCCAGCAGGACTGAGTCGAGGGGGGGCACCGGGGAGCTGTTTTTT. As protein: CASRTESRGGTGELFF.